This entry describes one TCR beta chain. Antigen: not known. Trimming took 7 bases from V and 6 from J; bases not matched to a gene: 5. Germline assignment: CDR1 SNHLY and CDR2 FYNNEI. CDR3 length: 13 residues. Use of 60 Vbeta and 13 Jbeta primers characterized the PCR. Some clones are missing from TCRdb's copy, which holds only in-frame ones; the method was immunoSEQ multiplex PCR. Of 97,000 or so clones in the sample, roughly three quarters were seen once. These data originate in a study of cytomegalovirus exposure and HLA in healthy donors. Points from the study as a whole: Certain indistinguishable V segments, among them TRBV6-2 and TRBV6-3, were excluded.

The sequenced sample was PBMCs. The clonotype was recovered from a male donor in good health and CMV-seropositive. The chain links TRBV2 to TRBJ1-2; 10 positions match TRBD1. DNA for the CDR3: TGTGCCAGCATTAGGGACAGGGGAGATGGCTACACCTTC. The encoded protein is CASIRDRGDGYTF.